The 28 T cell receptor beta chains below all came from one sample that was sequenced in a study of immune evolution from preneoplasia to lung adenocarcinoma. This table comes from immunoSEQ multiplex PCR, and its TCRdb copy is limited to in-frame clones, with some not included. The table has 4,400 or so clones, 86% seen once. Sequencing input: FFPE minimally invasive lung adenocarcinoma tissue. These TCRs come from a donor at least 70 years old with lung adenocarcinoma.

This clone was recorded only once. The chain is built from TRBV9 and TRBJ2-3, with 14 bases aligning to TRBD2. There are 17 residues in the CDR3. V dropped 4 bases and J dropped 2; count of bases not matched to a gene: 6. Looked up from germline, CDR1 is SGDLS and CDR2 is YYNGEE. The CDR3: CASSPGTSGSFTDTQYF. The CDR3 region has the DNA TGTGCCAGCAGCCCTGGGACTAGCGGGAGTTTCACAGATACGCAGTATTTT. The full variable domain, in which reference TRBV9 and TRBJ2-3 provide the parts outside the CDR3, is DSGVTQTPKHLITATGQRVTLRCSPRSGDLSVYWYQQSLDQGLQFLIQYYNGEERAKGNILERFSAQQFPDLHSELNLSSLELGDSALYFCASSPGTSGSFTDTQYFGPGTRLTVL.

V and J are TRBV18 and TRBJ2-7; perhaps D is TRBD1 or TRBD2 (5 bases each). CDR1 and CDR2 from the germline V gene are KGHSH and LQKENI. This CDR3 has 12 residues. The V end lost 2 bases, the J end lost 7 bases, and 9 bases lay between the germline ends. CDR3 sequence: CASSPGREEQYF. The DNA of the CDR3 is TGTGCCAGCTCACCAGGCAGGGAGGAGCAGTACTTC. Full variable domain (remainder filled in from reference TRBV18 and TRBJ2-7): NAGVMQNPRHLVRRRGQEARLRCSPMKGHSHVYWYRQLPEEGLKFMVYLQKENIIDESGMPKERFSAEFPKEGPSILRIQQVVRGDSAAYFCASSPGREEQYFGPGTRLTVT.

The chain is built from TRBV19 and TRBJ1-1; D unclear. Germline CDR1 reads LNHDA; CDR2 reads SQIVND (reference sequence). The germline V and J ends were trimmed by 6 bases and 0 bases, with 8 bases remaining between them. This CDR3 is built from 13 residues. The CDR3 here is CASSEGMNTEAFF. CDR3 DNA sequence: TGTGCCAGTAGCGAAGGGATGAACACTGAAGCTTTCTTT.

The chain combines TRBV7-2 with TRBJ2-1, with 8 bases that match TRBD2. Germline V gives CDR1 SGHTA, CDR2 FQGNSA. V lost 5 bases to trimming and J lost 9 bases; unmatched junction nucleotides: 9. This CDR3 comprises 14 residues. The CDR3 here is CASSPGTRKGEQFF. As DNA, the CDR3 is TGTGCCAGCAGCCCTGGGACTAGGAAGGGTGAGCAGTTCTTC.

In the case of this clone: An end of the junction does not agree with germline; a read error may underlie this. This sample includes further DNA sequences coding for the same CDR3. The chain joins TRBV4-3 to TRBJ2-6; 9 bases align to TRBD1. The CDR3 is 16 amino acids. Germline V gene lookup returns CDR1 LGHNA and CDR2 YSLEER. In DNA, the CDR3 is TGCGCTAGCAGCCTTCACAGGGGGCCCGGGGCCAACGTCCTGACTTTC. This gives the protein CASSLHRGPGANVLTF.

This sequence joins TRBV20-1 and TRBJ2-5; no firm D call. The ends were cut back, 4 bases at V and 4 bases at J, with 7 bases in the middle. The CDR3 sequence is 11 residues long. Germline-derived CDR1 and CDR2 are DFQATT and SNEGSKA (reference sequence). The CDR3 is CSANVVETQYF. CDR3 sequence (DNA): TGCAGTGCTAACGTGGTAGAGACCCAGTACTTC.

The gene calls are TRBV2 and TRBJ2-5; D is possibly TRBD2 (5 bases). Germline V CDR1 and CDR2: SNHLY, FYNNEI. V was clipped by 7 bases and J by 2 bases, with 11 bases between them. The CDR3 length is 13 residues. The CDR3 DNA is TGTGCCAGCACCTCGGGGTCTCAAGAGACCCAGTACTTC. It is translated as CASTSGSQETQYF.

The rearrangement links TRBV29-1 to TRBJ1-1; D is possibly TRBD1 (5 bases). The CDR3 covers 15 residues. Germline CDR1 reads SQVTM; CDR2 reads ANQGSEA. V lost 2 bases, J lost 0 bases, and 13 bases lay in between. This chain's CDR3 is CSVERAGRMNTEAFF. CDR3 DNA sequence: TGCAGCGTTGAAAGGGCAGGGCGGATGAACACTGAAGCTTTCTTT.

CDR3 amino acids: CASSLGLADSTDTQYF. As DNA, the CDR3 is TGTGCCAGCAGCTTAGGACTAGCGGACAGCACAGATACGCAGTATTTT. The rearrangement uses TRBV11-3 and TRBJ2-3; 9 nucleotides match TRBD2. This CDR3 has 16 residues. J lost 0 bases, V lost 1 base, and 2 bases had no gene match. Germline V gives CDR1 SGHNT, CDR2 YENEEA.

The genes are TRBV2 and TRBJ2-1; D unresolved. This CDR3 has 19 residues. Trimming pared 2 bases from V and 4 bases from J, leaving 24 bases between. Germline CDR1 is SNHLY and CDR2 is FYNNEI. The CDR3 reads CASSEKIWPAIFGYNEQFF. DNA for the CDR3: TGTGCCAGCAGTGAAAAAATATGGCCAGCCATTTTTGGGTACAATGAGCAGTTCTTC.

The V gene is TRBV2, the J gene TRBJ2-2; possibly TRBD2 for D (6 bases). The V and J ends lost 4 bases and 7 bases respectively, with 13 bases between them. CDR3 size: 14 residues. From germline, CDR1 is SNHLY and CDR2 FYNNEI. The CDR3 sequence is CASSAGSANGELFF. The CDR3 nucleotides are TGTGCCAGCAGTGCCGGGAGTGCGAACGGGGAGCTGTTTTTT.

This clone was detected only once. The chain carries TRBV27 and TRBJ2-7; the D gene could be TRBD1 or TRBD2 (5 bases each). CDR3 size: 12 residues. The V gene lost 6 bases and the J gene lost 3 bases, with 9 bases spanning the gap. Germline values: CDR1 MNHEY, CDR2 SMNVEV (reference sequence). In nucleotides, the CDR3 is TGTGCCAGCAGGGGGACGGACTACGAGCAGTACTTC. It specifies CASRGTDYEQYF.

Of note for this clone: Its ends do not fully match the called genes, so a read error is possible. The V call is TRBV29-1, the J call TRBJ1-1, with TRBD1 identical over 8 bases. This CDR3 region has 14 residues. CDR1 and CDR2 from the germline V gene are SQVTM and ANQGSEA. This CDR3 is CSGSTGVANTGAFF. DNA for the CDR3: TGCAGCGGATCGACAGGGGTCGCGAACACTGGAGCTTTCTTT.

The count of this clone is one. The rearrangement links TRBV19 to TRBJ2-1, with TRBD1 matching 7 bases. V lost 5 bases, J lost 6 bases, and 7 bases stayed unmatched. The CDR3 has 14 amino acids. Germline CDR1 and CDR2: LNHDA and SQIVND (reference sequence). The DNA of the CDR3 is TGTGCCAGTAGTTTCCGGGACAGCCGCAATGAGCAGTTCTTC. It yields the protein CASSFRDSRNEQFF.

The V gene is TRBV28, the J gene TRBJ2-7, with D uncertain. The CDR3 runs 14 residues. V dropped 6 bases and J dropped 2 bases, with 14 bases sitting between them. Germline V lookup: CDR1 MDHEN, CDR2 SYDVKM. The CDR3 sequence: CASSYGLGTYEQYF. CDR3 in DNA: TGTGCCAGCAGCTACGGGCTGGGCACCTACGAGCAGTACTTC.

The V gene is TRBV5-1, the J gene TRBJ2-5; 9 positions match TRBD1. CDR1 SGHRS and CDR2 YFSETQ come from the germline V gene. This CDR3 has 15 residues. V lost 3 bases, J lost 1 base, and 4 bases stayed unmatched. The DNA for the CDR3 is TGCGCCAGCAGCTCCGGGACAGGGCGCCAAGAGACCCAGTACTTC. This translates into CASSSGTGRQETQYF.

In this sample, this clone turned up a few times. In DNA form, the CDR3 reads TGCGCCAGCAGAGACTTCTACGAGCAGTACTTC. This codes for CASRDFYEQYF. The chain recombines TRBV5-1 with TRBJ2-7; D uncertain. CDR3 length: 11 amino acids. V lost 5 bases and J lost 3, with 6 bases in between. CDR1 and CDR2 from the germline V gene are SGHRS and YFSETQ.

This chain connects TRBV5-1 to TRBJ1-3; the D is unclear. V was cut by 4 bases and J by 0 bases, with 8 bases left in between. From germline, CDR1 is SGHRS and CDR2 YFSETQ. CDR3 length equals 14 residues. The CDR3, as DNA: TGCGCCAGCAGCGCGACGAACTCTGGAAACACCATATATTTT. Translating it yields CASSATNSGNTIYF.

J is TRBJ2-2 and V is TRBV5-1, with 13 nucleotides matching TRBD2. V lost 4 bases and J lost 7; bases outside the gene matches: 7. The CDR3 runs to 16 residues. Germline assignment: CDR1 SGHRS and CDR2 YFSETQ. CDR3 sequence: CASSRTSGSGGGELFF. Written as DNA, the CDR3 is TGCGCCAGCAGCCGGACTAGCGGGAGTGGCGGCGGGGAGCTGTTTTTT.

There are a few counts of this clone. The V gene is TRBV30, the J gene TRBJ1-5; no reliable D call. Germline V gene lookup returns CDR1 GTSNPN and CDR2 SVGIG (reference sequence). CDR3 length: 12 amino acids. Trimming took off 1 base at V and 5 bases at J, with 6 bases between the two ends. This chain's CDR3 is CAWSGQDQPQHF. The CDR3 DNA reads TGTGCCTGGAGTGGGCAGGATCAGCCCCAGCATTTT.

The chain combines TRBV6-4 with TRBJ2-2, with 8 bases fitting TRBD2. The CDR3 extends over 15 amino acids. CDR1 and CDR2 (germline): MRHNA, SNTAGT. V dropped 2 bases and J dropped 5; count of bases not matched to a gene: 4. This chain's CDR3 is CASSDVAGTTGELFF. CDR3 DNA: TGTGCCAGCAGTGACGTAGCGGGAACAACCGGGGAGCTGTTTTTT.

V is TRBV7-3 and J is TRBJ2-1, with TRBD2 identical over 7 bases. V dropped 0 bases and J dropped 5; count of bases not matched to a gene: 4. CDR3 length: 15 residues. Germline V lookup: CDR1 SGHTA, CDR2 FQGTGA. The CDR3 loop is CASSLTAGDNNEQFF. The CDR3 coding sequence is TGTGCCAGCAGCTTAACGGCGGGAGACAACAATGAGCAGTTCTTC.

The CDR3 here is CASSLALQDLNLGNTIYF. The CDR3 region has the DNA TGTGCCAGCAGCTTGGCCTTACAGGACCTTAATCTGGGAAACACCATATATTTT. This rearrangement joins TRBV5-6 to TRBJ1-3; maybe TRBD1 (5 bases). Trimming left V 0 bases short and J 4 bases short, with 20 bases between. CDR1 and CDR2 from the germline V gene are SGHDT and YYEEEE. This CDR3 has 18 residues.

The V and J genes are TRBV18 and TRBJ1-4, with 8 bases fitting TRBD1. The CDR3 has 15 amino acids. After removal of 4 bases from V and 7 bases from J, the junction contained 8 bases not matched to a gene. Germline lookup yields CDR1 KGHSH and CDR2 LQKENI. This chain's CDR3 is CASSRLGQGFEKLFF. The CDR3 coding sequence is TGTGCCAGCTCACGGCTAGGACAGGGCTTTGAAAAACTGTTTTTT. Based on the CDR3 plus reference TRBV18 and TRBJ1-4, the full variable domain is NAGVMQNPRHLVRRRGQEARLRCSPMKGHSHVYWYRQLPEEGLKFMVYLQKENIIDESGMPKERFSAEFPKEGPSILRIQQVVRGDSAAYFCASSRLGQGFEKLFFGSGTQLSVL.

The CDR3 reads CASSPPTVNQPQHF. The CDR3 DNA is TGTGCCAGCAGTCCCCCGACAGTCAATCAGCCCCAGCATTTT. The chain employs TRBV2 and TRBJ1-5, with a weak D call TRBD1 (5 bases). The CDR3 spans 14 residues. The ends were cut back, 5 bases at V and 3 bases at J, with 11 bases in the middle. In germline, CDR1 is SNHLY, CDR2 FYNNEI.

V and J are TRBV6-6 and TRBJ2-3, with TRBD2 matching 8 bases. With V trimmed by 7 bases and J by 3 bases, 9 bases remained unmatched. The CDR3 runs to 15 residues. Germline lookup yields CDR1 MNHNY and CDR2 SVGAGI (reference sequence). DNA for the CDR3: TGTGCCAGCACCGATCTAGCGGGTGTGACAGATACGCAGTATTTT. Protein: CASTDLAGVTDTQYF.

This chain connects TRBV28 to TRBJ1-5; possible D gene TRBD1, 6 bases. V lost 6 bases and J lost 1, with 13 bases in between. The CDR3 sequence is 15 residues long. Germline CDR1 reads MDHEN; CDR2 reads SYDVKM. The CDR3 here is CASSKGGRSNQPQHF. For the CDR3, the DNA is TGTGCCAGCAGCAAAGGGGGAAGGAGCAATCAGCCCCAGCATTTT.

This rearrangement joins TRBV7-2 to TRBJ1-1; a weak D match, TRBD1 (6 bases). CDR3 length: 17 amino acids. The V end lost 5 bases, the J end lost 0 bases, and 19 bases lay between the germline ends. Germline V gene data show CDR1 as SGHTA and CDR2 as FQGNSA. CDR3 region: CASSLGTQTLMNTEAFF. As DNA, the CDR3 is TGTGCCAGCAGCCTTGGGACACAAACCTTAATGAACACTGAAGCTTTCTTT.